This TCR beta chain was captured in a study of OX40 agonist ivuxolimab in advanced cancers. Germline V gene data show CDR1 as SGHTA and CDR2 as FQGNSA. The CDR3 sequence is 12 residues long. With 5 bases clipped from V and 4 bases from J, the junction kept 1 base outside the gene matches. Data came from immunoSEQ multiplex PCR; TCRdb stores just in-frame clones and leaves some out. The sample has about 59,000 clones; 87% are singletons. V usage is TRBV7-2 and J usage is TRBJ1-2; 7 positions agree with TRBD1. The sequenced sample was CD4+ or CD8+ T cells sorted from blood, obtained in a trial of the OX40 agonist ivuxolimab. The receptor was derived from an adult with an advanced solid tumor such as melanoma, head and neck, liver or kidney cancer. The CDR3 DNA reads as TGTGCCAGCAGCCGGGACAGCTATGGCTACACCTTC. Translation: CASSRDSYGYTF.